This TCR beta chain was sequenced for a study of blood T cell repertoires in COVID-19. At the level of the study: Acute-phase and convalescent COVID-19 samples originated in the United States, Italy and Spain.

V shed 3 bases and J 8 bases; nucleotides not matched to a gene: 4. The CDR3 has 12 amino acids. In the original processing: Amplification of reference gene primers was used by the study to estimate nucleated cell counts. Using immunoSEQ multiplex PCR, the repertoire was profiled, and TCRdb retains in-frame clones only, with some absent. V and J calls plus clone size are reproduced from that table; the DNA served to infer D and trimming. The table has 200,000 to 300,000 clones, around 88% seen once. This clone was picked up one time. The participants were between about 18 and 90 years old and came from 24 US areas. Cohorts were assigned according to the clinical history that participants reported.

The sequenced material came from PBMCs or T cells enriched from blood (not recorded which). The V and J genes are TRBV5-7 and TRBJ1-1; 7 bases line up with TRBD1. TRBV5-7 is annotated as an ORF whose role is uncertain. The source is a woman in her thirties or forties with acute COVID-19. The chain's CDR3 is CASSSDRVEAFF. DNA of the CDR3: TGTGCCAGCAGCTCAGACAGGGTCGAAGCTTTCTTT.